The 31 T cell receptor beta chains reported below all come from one sample, sequenced in a study of blood T cell repertoires in COVID-19. Clones were sequenced by immunoSEQ multiplex PCR, and TCRdb holds only the in-frame ones, with some missing. The sample holds about 66,000 clones, about 86% seen once. The sample comprised peripheral blood. These receptors were obtained from a man over 45 with active COVID-19.

The chain uses TRBV18 and TRBJ2-7; 7 bases align to TRBD2. Trimming removed 5 bases from V and 2 bases from J; junction bases left unmatched: 12. CDR1 and CDR2 (germline): KGHSH, LQKENI. This CDR3 has 16 residues. The CDR3 protein is CASSTAIAGGTYEQYF. The CDR3 DNA is TGTGCCAGCTCAACGGCGATAGCGGGCGGGACCTACGAGCAGTACTTC.

The chain recombines TRBV29-1 with TRBJ1-4, with 8 bases lining up with TRBD1. Germline trimming cut 6 bases from V and 2 bases from J; bases unmatched to any gene: 2. This CDR3 comprises 13 residues. Germline V gene lookup returns CDR1 SQVTM and CDR2 ANQGSEA. The CDR3 spells CSVTGGTNEKLFF. In DNA, the CDR3 is TGCAGCGTCACAGGGGGGACTAATGAAAAACTGTTTTTT.

The V gene is TRBV7-2, the J gene TRBJ1-6, with D perhaps TRBD1 (5 bases). CDR3 length: 15 amino acids. CDR1 SGHTA and CDR2 FQGNSA come from the germline V gene. V lost 4 bases and J 7 bases, leaving 14 bases between the germline ends. The CDR3 loop is CASSSSTASNSPLHF. In DNA, the CDR3 is TGTGCCAGCAGCTCATCGACAGCTTCGAATTCACCCCTCCACTTT.

The count of this clone is one. The rearrangement joins TRBV5-3 to TRBJ2-3; D is unclear. TRBV5-3 falls under the ORF class, with uncertain function. The CDR3 contains 13 residues. Trimming removed 1 base at V and 3 bases at J, with 6 bases between. The CDR3 loop is CARSLIPTDTQYF. In nucleotides, the CDR3 is TGTGCCAGAAGCTTGATCCCGACAGATACGCAGTATTTT.

This clone was observed a handful of times. The chain links TRBV6-5 to TRBJ1-6; the match to TRBD1 covers 9 bases. Germline trimming cut 8 bases from V and 6 bases from J; bases unmatched to any gene: 8. The length of the CDR3 is 15 residues. Germline CDR1 and CDR2: MNHEY and SVGAGI. The DNA for the CDR3 is TGTGCCAGCCGTCAGGGACAGGGAGGTAATTCACCCCTCCACTTT. This sequence encodes CASRQGQGGNSPLHF.

The rearrangement joins TRBV15 to TRBJ1-4, with D perhaps TRBD1 (5 bases). The CDR3 loop spans 15 amino acids. Germline loops: CDR1 LNHNV, CDR2 YYDKDF (reference sequence). V gave up 1 base and J gave up 11 bases, with 17 bases separating them. CDR3 DNA: TGTGCCACCAGCAGAGCAGGAGACGCCGGGGGGAAACTGTTTTTT. Residues: CATSRAGDAGGKLFF.

As DNA, the CDR3 is TGTGCCAGTAGTATCCGCAGGCAGGGCTATGGCTACACCTTC. This sequence encodes CASSIRRQGYGYTF. The rearrangement uses TRBV19 and TRBJ1-2, with D possibly matching TRBD1 (5 bases). Trimming left V 3 bases short and J 4 bases short, with 12 bases between. Germline CDR1 reads LNHDA; CDR2 reads SQIVND (reference sequence). The CDR3 has 14 amino acids.

The chain combines TRBV6-2 or TRBV6-3 with TRBJ1-5, with 7 bases that match TRBD1. Germline V gene data show CDR1 as MNHEY and CDR2 as SVGEGT. Trimming removed 6 bases from V and 4 bases from J; junction bases left unmatched: 9. The CDR3 consists of 15 residues. CDR3 bases: TGTGCCAGCAGCCCCCGAGGACAGGTGAATCAGCCCCAGCATTTT. Translating gives CASSPRGQVNQPQHF.

This clone came up once. The chain combines TRBV19 with TRBJ1-5; 8 nucleotides line up with TRBD1. The V segment lost 5 bases and the J segment 0 bases; nucleotides outside the gene matches: 9. Germline V gene data show CDR1 as LNHDA and CDR2 as SQIVND (reference sequence). The CDR3 is made up of 17 amino acids. The CDR3 region is CASSYGQGLYSNQPQHF. The CDR3 bases are TGTGCCAGTAGTTACGGACAGGGCCTTTATAGCAATCAGCCCCAGCATTTT.

The chain combines TRBV5-1 with TRBJ2-7, with 7 bases aligning to TRBD1. Germline V lookup: CDR1 SGHRS, CDR2 YFSETQ. The V and J ends lost 4 bases and 2 bases, in that order; junction bases with no gene match: 9. The CDR3 totals 15 residues. CDR3 coding DNA: TGCGCCAGCAGCCCAGGGACAGCTAACGCCTACGAGCAGTACTTC. Protein: CASSPGTANAYEQYF. The whole variable domain, filled in from reference TRBV5-1 and TRBJ2-7, reads KAGVTQTPRYLIKTRGQQVTLSCSPISGHRSVSWYQQTPGQGLQFLFEYFSETQRNKGNFPGRFSGRQFSNSRSEMNVSTLELGDSALYLCASSPGTANAYEQYFGPGTRLTVT.

This clone occurred once. This rearrangement joins TRBV6-2 or TRBV6-3 to TRBJ1-6; 7 nucleotides agree with TRBD1. Germline V gene data show CDR1 as MNHEY and CDR2 as SVGEGT. The V segment lost 6 bases and the J segment 0 bases; nucleotides outside the gene matches: 11. This CDR3 has 18 residues. The chain's CDR3 is CASSPPRTGLSYNSPLHF. The DNA for the CDR3 is TGTGCCAGCAGCCCTCCCCGGACAGGCCTCTCCTATAATTCACCCCTCCACTTT.

The count of this clone is one. The rearrangement uses TRBV5-6 and TRBJ1-3; D is perhaps TRBD1 (5 bases). There are 15 residues in the CDR3. Trimming pared 9 bases from V and 4 bases from J, leaving 20 bases between. Per the germline V gene, CDR1 is SGHDT and CDR2 is YYEEEE. CDR3 amino acids: CATVRTGRRGNTIYF. For the CDR3, the DNA is TGTGCCACCGTACGAACAGGACGTCGGGGAAACACCATATATTTT.

This chain joins TRBV3-1 (or the pseudogene TRBV3-2) and TRBJ2-3; 10 nucleotides line up with TRBD1. In germline, CDR1 is LGHDT, CDR2 YNNKEL (reference sequence). Trimming removed 8 bases from V and 4 bases from J; junction bases left unmatched: 3. There are 13 residues in the CDR3. CDR3 sequence reads: CASGDRGSDTQYF. The CDR3 DNA reads as TGTGCCAGCGGGGACAGGGGCTCAGATACGCAGTATTTT.

The chain couples TRBV2 to TRBJ1-5; no reliable D call. CDR3 length: 12 amino acids. Germline values: CDR1 SNHLY, CDR2 FYNNEI. V was clipped by 6 bases and J by 3 bases, with 6 bases between them. CDR3 protein: CASSRINQPQHF. Written as DNA, the CDR3 is TGTGCCAGCAGCAGGATCAATCAGCCCCAGCATTTT.

The rearrangement links TRBV7-2 to TRBJ1-2; D is ambiguous. There are 13 residues in the CDR3. Germline lookup yields CDR1 SGHTA and CDR2 FQGNSA. V shed 1 base and J shed 5 bases, with 8 bases lying between them. CDR3 nucleotide sequence: TGTGCCAGCAGCTTAGATCGAGGTTATGGCTACACCTTC. Amino acids: CASSLDRGYGYTF.

This chain joins TRBV6-5 and TRBJ2-5; no reliable D call. V dropped 8 bases and J dropped 5 bases, with 21 bases sitting between them. The V gene's germline CDR1 is MNHEY and CDR2 SVGAGI. The CDR3 extends over 15 amino acids. The CDR3 region has the DNA TGTGCCAGCTCGATAAGATCGAACTATCCGGAGACCCAGTACTTC. Translated: CASSIRSNYPETQYF.

The chain has TRBV14 and TRBJ2-1; 9 bases fit TRBD2. The length of the CDR3 is 15 residues. Germline lookup yields CDR1 SGHDN and CDR2 FVKESK. The junction had 1 base not matched to a gene; V was cut back by 0 bases and J by 4 bases. The CDR3 DNA sequence: TGTGCCAGCAGCCAAGAACTAGCGGGTTACAATGAGCAGTTCTTC. Translated, it gives CASSQELAGYNEQFF.

V gene TRBV25-1 combines with J gene TRBJ1-6; 8 bases fit TRBD1. J was trimmed by 7 bases and V by 8 bases; bases with no gene match: 7. The CDR3 is 14 amino acids. Per the germline V gene, CDR1 is MGHDK and CDR2 is SYGVNS. This chain's CDR3 is CASAWTGSNSPLHF. The CDR3 region has the DNA TGTGCCAGCGCGTGGACAGGGTCAAATTCACCCCTCCACTTT.

The V and J genes are TRBV18 and TRBJ1-5, with 9 nucleotides matching TRBD1. The V gene's germline CDR1 is KGHSH and CDR2 LQKENI. The ends lost 6 bases at V and 4 bases at J; junction bases unmatched: 7. This CDR3 region has 15 residues. The CDR3 loop reads CASSSGQGTNQPQHF. The CDR3 nucleotides read TGTGCCAGCTCGTCGGGACAGGGAACGAATCAGCCCCAGCATTTT.

The chain joins TRBV7-9 to TRBJ2-2; D may be TRBD1 (6 bases). V was shortened by 8 bases and J by 8 bases, with 9 bases between the two germline ends. Germline V gene lookup returns CDR1 SEHNR and CDR2 FQNEAQ (reference sequence). The CDR3 has 11 residues. The CDR3 is CASYRAGELFF. In DNA, the CDR3 is TGTGCCAGCTACAGGGCAGGGGAGCTGTTTTTT.

The chain joins TRBV5-1 to TRBJ1-1, with 8 bases lining up with TRBD1. J gave up 7 bases and V 4 bases, and 6 bases lay outside the gene matches. Germline-derived CDR1 and CDR2 are SGHRS and YFSETQ. This CDR3 is built from 13 residues. CDR3 sequence (DNA): TGCGCCAGCAGCAAGGACAGGGATGTTGAAGCTTTCTTT. Amino acids: CASSKDRDVEAFF.

V gene TRBV19 combines with J gene TRBJ1-3, with 9 bases aligning to TRBD1. This CDR3 is 16 amino acids long. Per the germline V gene, CDR1 is LNHDA and CDR2 is SQIVND (reference sequence). Trimming cost V 3 bases and J 5 bases; bases outside gene matches: 8. CDR3 nucleotides: TGTGCCAGTAGTATCAAGGGGACAGGGACGCGAAACACCATATATTTT. Protein: CASSIKGTGTRNTIYF.

The V and J genes are TRBV2 and TRBJ2-7; TRBD2 matches at 7 bases. Germline CDR1 reads SNHLY; CDR2 reads FYNNEI. Losses at the gene ends were 6 bases for V and 7 bases for J; bases not matched to a gene: 12. This CDR3 comprises 14 residues. CDR3 sequence reads: CASRGSSGPLEQYV. The CDR3 DNA follows: TGTGCCAGCAGGGGATCTAGCGGACCCTTGGAGCAGTACGTC.

CDR3 coding DNA: TGTGCCAGCAGCTTCGGGACAGGGGTATCAGAGACCCAGTACTTC. Protein sequence: CASSFGTGVSETQYF. The rearrangement links TRBV11-2 to TRBJ2-5; 10 bases are a match to TRBD1. Trimming cost V 3 bases and J 4 bases; bases outside gene matches: 5. Germline CDR1 is SGHAT and CDR2 is FQNNGV. This CDR3 is built from 15 residues.

This chain joins TRBV11-2 and TRBJ2-5, with D unresolved. Trimming stripped 3 bases from V and 2 bases from J, with 7 bases between. The germline V gene has CDR1 SGHAT and CDR2 FQNNGV. The CDR3 contains 13 residues. DNA of the CDR3: TGTGCCAGCAGCTTCTCCCGGCAAGAGACCCAGTACTTC. Protein sequence: CASSFSRQETQYF.

The chain carries TRBV15 and TRBJ1-6; weak D call: TRBD1 (5 bases). Germline V CDR1 and CDR2: LNHNV, YYDKDF (reference sequence). This CDR3 has 15 residues. Deletions cut 3 bases from V and 5 bases from J, with 11 bases between. Here the CDR3 DNA reads TGTGCCACCAGCAGGTTGGACATGGATAATTCACCCCTCCACTTT. This gives the protein CATSRLDMDNSPLHF.

The J gene is TRBJ1-2, the V gene TRBV3-1 (or the pseudogene TRBV3-2), with D possibly being TRBD1 (5 bases). Germline CDR1 reads LGHDT; CDR2 reads YNNKEL (reference sequence). This CDR3 comprises 13 residues. Trimming shortened V by 5 bases and J by 0 bases, and 7 bases separated the two germline ends. For the CDR3, the DNA is TGTGCCAGCAGCGCAGGGTCTAACTATGGCTACACCTTC. Its protein is CASSAGSNYGYTF.

CDR3 region: CASRGDNNSGNTIYF. For the CDR3, the DNA is TGTGCCAGCAGGGGGGACAACAACTCTGGAAACACCATATATTTT. This chain connects TRBV6-5 to TRBJ1-3; possibly TRBD1 for D (6 bases). Trimming pared 6 bases from V and 0 bases from J, leaving 12 bases between. The CDR3 sequence is 15 residues long. Germline CDR1 MNHEY, CDR2 SVGAGI.

J is TRBJ1-2 and V is TRBV6-5; the D gene is possibly TRBD1 (6 bases). The V end lost 5 bases, the J end lost 8 bases, and 12 bases lay between the germline ends. The CDR3 has 12 residues. Germline lookup yields CDR1 MNHEY and CDR2 SVGAGI. DNA for the CDR3: TGTGCCAGCAGTCTAACAGGGAACGGCTACACCTTC. This sequence encodes CASSLTGNGYTF.

The chain is built from TRBV11-3 and TRBJ2-1; 9 nucleotides match TRBD1. The CDR3 spans 16 residues. The trim removed 1 base at V and 3 bases at J, leaving 4 bases unmatched. Looked up from germline, CDR1 is SGHNT and CDR2 is YENEEA. CDR3 DNA sequence: TGTGCCAGCAGCTTAGGACCGGGACAGGGCTACAATGAGCAGTTCTTC. This gives the protein CASSLGPGQGYNEQFF.

The chain has TRBV6-5 and TRBJ1-6; D is ambiguous. Germline V gene data show CDR1 as MNHEY and CDR2 as SVGAGI. Between the trimmed V and J ends, which lost 4 bases and 4 bases, there was a span of 11 bases. CDR3 length: 15 amino acids. The CDR3 bases are TGTGCCAGCAGTTCCCCCTACCGGTATAATTCACCCCTCCACTTT. This encodes CASSSPYRYNSPLHF.